This T cell receptor (beta chain) was obtained from a study of cytomegalovirus exposure and HLA in healthy donors. Study details: HLA-typed donors were the source of some 80 million unique TCRs, which an early data release held. Researchers found that roughly 77% of over 350 genotyped donors fell within the Caucasian-associated ancestry cluster.

On this clone itself: Its specificity is unknown.

The PCR made use of 60 Vbeta and 13 Jbeta primers. Clones were read by immunoSEQ multiplex PCR, and TCRdb kept only the in-frame ones, dropping some. The sample comprises more than 150,000 clones, 87% of which are singletons, and around 0.21% rests with the top ten. Germline V CDR1 and CDR2: MGHRA, YSYEKL. The CDR3 is made up of 14 amino acids. Trimming shortened V by 4 bases and J by 1 base, and 10 bases separated the two germline ends. Findings and limits, study-wide: A missense DCLRE1C variant was associated with V- and J-gene trimming of TCR beta chains in a later analysis, and an independent cohort replicated the association. Common viral pathogens were later found to be apparently linked to several of the most significant clusters.

The J gene is TRBJ1-1, the V gene TRBV4-1; D perhaps matches TRBD1 (6 bases). Sample: PBMCs. This sequence originates from a girl under three years old in good health and CMV-seronegative. CDR3 in DNA: TGCGCCAGCAGCCTACAGGGATCGAACACTGAAGCTTTCTTT. Protein sequence: CASSLQGSNTEAFF.